These T cell receptor beta chains were read from a single sample in a study of blood T cell repertoires in COVID-19. Assay used: immunoSEQ multiplex PCR; TCRdb lists only in-frame clones, some missing. This table has 300,000 to 400,000 clones, about 87% appearing once. Sequencing was performed on peripheral blood. The receptor set was obtained from a woman aged 50 to 65 with COVID-19, enrolled during active disease. Each CDR3 is given with its conserved first and last residue. Fields, in order: CDR3 protein, CDR3 DNA, J gene, clone size, D gene, V gene. A D gene is named only where the DNA matches it firmly. Size values are once, few and many counts, or a class for expanded clones, and some rows have none.

CDR3: CSVEDLTSGRSHEQYF
DNA: TGCAGCGTTGAAGATCTGACTAGCGGGAGGTCCCACGAGCAGTACTTC
J: TRBJ2-7
size: .
D: TRBD2
V: TRBV29-1

CDR3: CASSQAGTGPYGYTF
DNA: TGTGCCAGCAGTCAAGCCGGGACAGGGCCCTATGGCTACACCTTC
J: TRBJ1-2
size: .
D: TRBD1
V: TRBV27

CDR3: CASSPWGDYGYTF
DNA: TGTGCCAGCAGTCCCTGGGGGGACTATGGCTACACCTTC
J: TRBJ1-2
size: .
D: .
V: TRBV27

CDR3: CASSRTIRTGELFF
DNA: TGTGCCAGCAGTAGGACAATTCGGACCGGGGAGCTGTTTTTT
J: TRBJ2-2
size: .
D: .
V: TRBV27

CDR3: CASSFVPQYTDTQYF
DNA: TGTGCCAGCAGCTTTGTGCCCCAGTACACAGATACGCAGTATTTT
J: TRBJ2-3
size: once
D: .
V: TRBV5-6

CDR3: CASSQEVFLGGYGYTF
DNA: TGTGCCAGCAGCCAAGAAGTTTTTCTAGGGGGCTATGGCTACACCTTC
J: TRBJ1-2
size: .
D: .
V: TRBV3-1/TRBV3-2

CDR3: CASSVEGTSGYTDTQYF
DNA: TGTGCCAGCAGCGTAGAAGGGACTAGCGGCTACACAGATACGCAGTATTTT
J: TRBJ2-3
size: .
D: TRBD2
V: TRBV9

CDR3: CASSPGTGGRYGYTF
DNA: TGTGCCAGCAGCCCTGGGACAGGCGGAAGGTATGGCTACACCTTC
J: TRBJ1-2
size: .
D: TRBD1
V: TRBV5-6

CDR3: CASSGQGFGYTF
DNA: TGCGCCAGCAGTGGGCAGGGGTTCGGCTACACCTTC
J: TRBJ1-2
size: .
D: .
V: TRBV10-2

CDR3: CASRAIRGHVEKLFF
DNA: TGTGCCAGCAGAGCGATAAGGGGGCACGTTGAAAAACTGTTTTTT
J: TRBJ1-4
size: .
D: TRBD1
V: TRBV5-5

CDR3: CASSRAGSSTDTQYF
DNA: TGTGCCAGCAGTCGTGCAGGGTCGAGCACAGATACGCAGTATTTT
J: TRBJ2-3
size: .
D: .
V: TRBV25-1

CDR3: CASSLVTARGYTF
DNA: TGTGCCAGCAGCTTGGTGACAGCTCGCGGCTACACCTTC
J: TRBJ1-2
size: .
D: .
V: TRBV5-4

CDR3: CASSLVGQTPTDTQYF
DNA: TGTGCCAGCAGTTTAGTTGGACAGACCCCCACAGATACGCAGTATTTT
J: TRBJ2-3
size: .
D: .
V: TRBV2

CDR3: CASSLGGLAELSYEQYF
DNA: TGTGCCAGCAGCTTAGGGGGACTAGCGGAACTCTCCTACGAGCAGTACTTC
J: TRBJ2-7
size: .
D: TRBD2
V: TRBV13

CDR3: CASSITLESGTYNEQFF
DNA: TGTGCCAGTAGTATAACCCTAGAGAGCGGCACTTACAATGAGCAGTTCTTC
J: TRBJ2-1
size: .
D: .
V: TRBV19

CDR3: CASSLGGGREQYF
DNA: TGCGCCAGCAGCTTGGGTGGCGGTAGAGAGCAGTACTTC
J: TRBJ2-7
size: .
D: .
V: TRBV5-1

CDR3: CASRRQSYQPQHF
DNA: TGTGCCAGCAGGAGACAGAGCTATCAGCCCCAGCATTTT
J: TRBJ1-5
size: .
D: .
V: TRBV6-5

CDR3: CAISESQGRLPYEQYF
DNA: TGTGCCATCAGTGAATCACAGGGACGGCTCCCCTACGAGCAGTACTTC
J: TRBJ2-7
size: .
D: .
V: TRBV10-3

CDR3: CASSELRATGGGNIQYF
DNA: TGCGCCAGCAGTGAGTTGAGAGCTACAGGGGGAGGAAACATTCAGTACTTC
J: TRBJ2-4
size: .
D: TRBD1
V: TRBV10-1

CDR3: CASSLQQNTGELFF
DNA: TGTGCCAGCAGCTTACAACAGAACACCGGGGAGCTGTTTTTT
J: TRBJ2-2
size: .
D: .
V: TRBV7-6

CDR3: CASSLGLARTNTGELFF
DNA: TGCGCCAGCAGCCTAGGACTAGCGAGAACGAACACCGGGGAGCTGTTTTTT
J: TRBJ2-2
size: .
D: TRBD2
V: TRBV4-1

CDR3: CASSSPGKQGYGYTF
DNA: TGTGCCAGCAGTTCCCCCGGGAAGCAAGGCTATGGCTACACCTTC
J: TRBJ1-2
size: .
D: .
V: TRBV6-5

CDR3: CAWADNSNQPQHF
DNA: TGTGCCTGGGCAGATAATAGCAATCAGCCCCAGCATTTT
J: TRBJ1-5
size: .
D: .
V: TRBV30

CDR3: CASSFAGGVNTEAFF
DNA: TGTGCCAGCAGCTTCGCGGGGGGTGTGAACACTGAAGCTTTCTTT
J: TRBJ1-1
size: .
D: .
V: TRBV5-8

CDR3: CASSSLPNGSPLHF
DNA: TGTGCCAGCAGCTCCCTTCCGAACGGTTCACCCCTCCACTTT
J: TRBJ1-6
size: .
D: .
V: TRBV11-2

CDR3: CAWSVRTGFRYGYTF
DNA: TGTGCCTGGAGTGTACGGACAGGGTTCCGTTACGGCTACACCTTC
J: TRBJ1-2
size: .
D: TRBD1
V: TRBV30

CDR3: CASSPEGRNGYTF
DNA: TGTGCCAGCAGCCCGGAGGGCAGAAATGGCTACACCTTC
J: TRBJ1-2
size: few
D: .
V: TRBV6-6

CDR3: CASSITRLANYGYTF
DNA: TGTGCCAGTAGTATAACGCGGTTAGCTAACTATGGCTACACCTTC
J: TRBJ1-2
size: once
D: .
V: TRBV19

CDR3: CASSQEVSGSYNEQFF
DNA: TGCGCCAGCAGCCAAGAAGTTAGCGGATCCTACAATGAGCAGTTCTTC
J: TRBJ2-1
size: .
D: .
V: TRBV4-1

CDR3: CASSVGGKIGYTF
DNA: TGTGCCAGCAGCGTAGGAGGGAAAATCGGCTACACCTTC
J: TRBJ1-2
size: .
D: .
V: TRBV9

CDR3: CASSQLSGRNTEAFF
DNA: TGCGCCAGCAGCCAACTCTCGGGTCGGAACACTGAAGCTTTCTTT
J: TRBJ1-1
size: .
D: .
V: TRBV5-1

CDR3: CATSELEGITDTQYF
DNA: TGTGCCACCAGTGAGTTGGAGGGCATCACAGATACGCAGTATTTT
J: TRBJ2-3
size: .
D: .
V: TRBV24-1

CDR3: CASLRGLNEKLFF
DNA: TGTGCCAGTCTCAGGGGGCTGAATGAAAAACTGTTTTTT
J: TRBJ1-4
size: .
D: TRBD1
V: TRBV28

CDR3: CASDSTTTYEQYF
DNA: TGTGCCAGCGACAGTACTACCACCTACGAGCAGTACTTC
J: TRBJ2-7
size: .
D: .
V: TRBV7-8

CDR3: CAWVGQNTEAFF
DNA: TGTGCCTGGGTGGGACAGAACACTGAAGCTTTCTTT
J: TRBJ1-1
size: .
D: .
V: TRBV30

CDR3: CASSYGGSYYGYTF
DNA: TGTGCCAGCAGTTACGGCGGGAGTTACTATGGCTACACCTTC
J: TRBJ1-2
size: .
D: .
V: TRBV6-6

CDR3: CTSRAGFSYNEQFF
DNA: TGCACCAGTAGAGCGGGGTTCTCCTACAATGAGCAGTTCTTC
J: TRBJ2-1
size: .
D: .
V: TRBV1

CDR3: CASRGTDATNEKLFF
DNA: TGTGCCAGCAGAGGGACAGATGCAACTAATGAAAAACTGTTTTTT
J: TRBJ1-4
size: .
D: TRBD1
V: TRBV2

CDR3: CASGSVYGYTF
DNA: TGTGCCAGCGGTTCAGTCTATGGCTACACCTTC
J: TRBJ1-2
size: .
D: .
V: TRBV3-1/TRBV3-2

CDR3: CATSRQGATEAFF
DNA: TGTGCCACCAGTAGACAGGGGGCCACTGAAGCTTTCTTT
J: TRBJ1-1
size: .
D: TRBD1
V: TRBV24-1

CDR3: CASSLTRANEKLFF
DNA: TGTGCCAGCAGCTTAACTCGAGCTAATGAAAAACTGTTTTTT
J: TRBJ1-4
size: .
D: .
V: TRBV7-2

CDR3: CASSYPGLAGETQYF
DNA: TGTGCCAGCAGTTACCCGGGACTAGCGGGGGAGACCCAGTACTTC
J: TRBJ2-5
size: .
D: TRBD2
V: TRBV7-2

CDR3: CASSRRLTDNEQFF
DNA: TGCGCCAGCAGTAGGCGACTAACAGACAATGAGCAGTTCTTC
J: TRBJ2-1
size: many
D: .
V: TRBV4-1

CDR3: CASSQTGSNQPQHF
DNA: TGTGCCAGCAGCCAGACAGGGAGCAATCAGCCCCAGCATTTT
J: TRBJ1-5
size: many
D: TRBD1
V: TRBV6-6

CDR3: CASSLGPGQGVSGELFF
DNA: TGTGCCAGCAGCTTAGGGCCGGGACAGGGCGTCTCCGGGGAGCTGTTTTTT
J: TRBJ2-2
size: .
D: TRBD1
V: TRBV11-3

CDR3: CASRKQGKNTEAFF
DNA: TGTGCCAGCAGGAAGCAGGGGAAAAACACTGAAGCTTTCTTT
J: TRBJ1-1
size: few
D: .
V: TRBV6-5

CDR3: CASSQADRAYGYTF
DNA: TGTGCCAGCAGCCAAGCCGACAGGGCCTATGGCTACACCTTC
J: TRBJ1-2
size: .
D: TRBD1
V: TRBV14

CDR3: CASSYRGREREDGYTF
DNA: TGTGCCAGCAGCTACCGGGGTCGGGAGAGGGAGGATGGCTACACCTTC
J: TRBJ1-2
size: .
D: .
V: TRBV13

CDR3: CASRRGTGGNSNQPQHF
DNA: TGTGCCAGTAGAAGAGGGACAGGGGGCAATAGCAATCAGCCCCAGCATTTT
J: TRBJ1-5
size: few
D: TRBD1
V: TRBV19

CDR3: CASSQDSSSRETQYF
DNA: TGCGCCAGCAGCCAAGATAGCTCGAGTAGGGAGACCCAGTACTTC
J: TRBJ2-5
size: .
D: .
V: TRBV4-3

CDR3: CASTTGMQAAFF
DNA: TGTGCCAGCACCACAGGCATGCAAGCGGCTTTCTTT
J: TRBJ1-1
size: .
D: .
V: TRBV2

CDR3: CASSQDWGGAWKTEAFF
DNA: TGTGCCAGCAGCCAAGATTGGGGAGGGGCTTGGAAGACTGAAGCTTTCTTT
J: TRBJ1-1
size: .
D: .
V: TRBV14

CDR3: CASSLFTGSGEQFF
DNA: TGTGCCAGCAGCTTGTTTACAGGATCCGGTGAGCAGTTCTTC
J: TRBJ2-1
size: once
D: .
V: TRBV5-6

CDR3: CASSLGLAGGNEQFF
DNA: TGTGCCAGCAGCTTGGGACTAGCGGGAGGAAATGAGCAGTTCTTC
J: TRBJ2-1
size: .
D: TRBD2
V: TRBV7-6

CDR3: CSASKSAGGPNEQFF
DNA: TGCAGTGCTAGTAAGTCGGCGGGAGGGCCGAATGAGCAGTTCTTC
J: TRBJ2-1
size: once
D: TRBD2
V: TRBV20-1

CDR3: CASSLVVGGSDTGELFF
DNA: TGCGCCAGCAGCTTGGTGGTAGGGGGTTCTGACACCGGGGAGCTGTTTTTT
J: TRBJ2-2
size: .
D: .
V: TRBV5-1

CDR3: CASSQDPWRTTPGGELFF
DNA: TGTGCCAGCAGCCAAGATCCATGGCGGACTACCCCTGGCGGGGAGCTGTTTTTT
J: TRBJ2-2
size: .
D: .
V: TRBV4-2